The clone carrying this T cell receptor beta chain was found once. The table came from immunoSEQ multiplex PCR; TCRdb's copy has only in-frame clones and leaves some out. The table includes 60,000 to 90,000 clones, 93% detected once. This specimen comes from a study of technical replicates of blood from several donors. V was pared by 6 bases and J by 5 bases, with 7 bases of the junction left unmatched. This CDR3 is 15 amino acids long. CDR1 and CDR2 from the germline V gene are SGHTA and FQGNSA. Sequencing used T cells isolated from PBMCs. This TCR was recovered from a human donor in good health. The chain links TRBV7-2 to TRBJ2-5, with 12 nucleotides matching TRBD2. CDR3 coding DNA: TGTGCCAGCAGTAACAAACTAGCGGGAGGTGAGACCCAGTACTTC. As protein: CASSNKLAGGETQYF.